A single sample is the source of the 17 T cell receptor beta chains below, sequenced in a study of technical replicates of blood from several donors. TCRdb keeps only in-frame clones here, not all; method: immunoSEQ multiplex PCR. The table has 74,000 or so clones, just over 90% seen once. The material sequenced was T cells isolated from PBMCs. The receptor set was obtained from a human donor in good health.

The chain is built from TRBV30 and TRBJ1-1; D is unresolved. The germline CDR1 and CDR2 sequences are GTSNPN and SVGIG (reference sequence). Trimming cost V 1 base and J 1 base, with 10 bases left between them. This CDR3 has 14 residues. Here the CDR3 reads CAWSGARKNTEAFF. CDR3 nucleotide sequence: TGTGCCTGGAGTGGGGCAAGGAAGAACACTGAAGCTTTCTTT.

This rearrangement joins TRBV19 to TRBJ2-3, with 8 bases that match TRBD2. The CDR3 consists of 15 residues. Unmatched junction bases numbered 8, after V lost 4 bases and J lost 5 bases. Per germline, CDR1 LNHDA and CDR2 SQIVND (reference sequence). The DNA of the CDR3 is TGTGCCAGTAGTACAGAGGCGGGGGGAATAGATACGCAGTATTTT. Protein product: CASSTEAGGIDTQYF.

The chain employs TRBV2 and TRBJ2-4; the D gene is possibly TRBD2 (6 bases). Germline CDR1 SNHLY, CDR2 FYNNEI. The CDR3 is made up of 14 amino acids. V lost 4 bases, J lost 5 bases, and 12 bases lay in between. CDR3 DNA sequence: TGTGCCAGCAGTGTGGAGGGCGGCGAAAACATTCAGTACTTC. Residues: CASSVEGGENIQYF.

CDR3: CASSRVWLASSTDTQYF. The CDR3 region has the DNA TGCGCCAGCAGCCGAGTCTGGTTAGCGTCTAGCACAGATACGCAGTATTTT. The gene calls are TRBV4-1 and TRBJ2-3; possibly TRBD2 for D (5 bases). V dropped 4 bases and J dropped 0 bases, with 17 bases sitting between them. CDR3 length: 17 residues. Germline loops: CDR1 MGHRA, CDR2 YSYEKL.

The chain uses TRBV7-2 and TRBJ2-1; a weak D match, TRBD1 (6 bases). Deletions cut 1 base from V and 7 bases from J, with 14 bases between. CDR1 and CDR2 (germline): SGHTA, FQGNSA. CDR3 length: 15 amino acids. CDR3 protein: CASSLVAYQGNEQFF. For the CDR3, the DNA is TGTGCCAGCAGCTTAGTAGCCTACCAGGGGAATGAGCAGTTCTTC.

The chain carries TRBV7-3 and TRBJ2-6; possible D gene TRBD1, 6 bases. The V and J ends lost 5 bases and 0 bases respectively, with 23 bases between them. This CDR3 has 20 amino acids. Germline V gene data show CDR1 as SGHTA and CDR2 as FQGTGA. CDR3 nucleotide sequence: TGTGCCAGCAGCACAACCTCTAGACAGGCCCAGAGCTCTGGGGCCAACGTCCTGACTTTC. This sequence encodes CASSTTSRQAQSSGANVLTF.

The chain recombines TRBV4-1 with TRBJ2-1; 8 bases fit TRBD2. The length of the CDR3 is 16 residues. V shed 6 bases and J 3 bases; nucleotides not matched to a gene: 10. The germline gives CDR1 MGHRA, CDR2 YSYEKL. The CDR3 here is CASRPGLGFGYNEQFF. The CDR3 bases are TGCGCCAGCAGACCGGGACTAGGGTTTGGCTACAATGAGCAGTTCTTC.

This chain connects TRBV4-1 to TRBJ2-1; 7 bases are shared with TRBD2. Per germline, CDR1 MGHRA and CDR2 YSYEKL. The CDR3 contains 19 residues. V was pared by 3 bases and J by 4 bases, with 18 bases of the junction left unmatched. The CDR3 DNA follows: TGCGCCAGCAGCCACCATACCCTCGGGACTACTACTTTTTACAATGAGCAGTTCTTC. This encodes CASSHHTLGTTTFYNEQFF.

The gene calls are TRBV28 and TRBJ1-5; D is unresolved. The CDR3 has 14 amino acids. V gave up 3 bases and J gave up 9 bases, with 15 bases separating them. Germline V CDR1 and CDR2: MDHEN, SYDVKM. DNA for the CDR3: TGTGCCAGCAGTTTGGGTACAGTTTTTCTGCCCCAGCATTTT. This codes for CASSLGTVFLPQHF.

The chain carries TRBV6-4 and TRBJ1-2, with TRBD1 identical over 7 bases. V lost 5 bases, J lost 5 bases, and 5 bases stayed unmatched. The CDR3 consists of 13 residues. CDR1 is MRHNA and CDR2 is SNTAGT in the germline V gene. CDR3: CASSKTGIYGYTF. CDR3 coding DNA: TGTGCCAGCAGTAAGACAGGGATTTATGGCTACACCTTC.

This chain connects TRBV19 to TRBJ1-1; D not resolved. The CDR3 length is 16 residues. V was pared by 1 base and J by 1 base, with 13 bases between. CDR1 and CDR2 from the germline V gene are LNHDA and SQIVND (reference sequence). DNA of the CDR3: TGTGCCAGTAGTATAGTTAAGGCGGTAAGGAACACTGAAGCTTTCTTT. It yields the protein CASSIVKAVRNTEAFF.

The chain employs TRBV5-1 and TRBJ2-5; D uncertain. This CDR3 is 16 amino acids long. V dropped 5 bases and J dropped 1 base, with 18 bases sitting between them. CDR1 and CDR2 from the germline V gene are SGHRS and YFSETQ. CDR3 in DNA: TGCGCCAGCAGAGGCAGTCCAGCGAACGGCCAAGAGACCCAGTACTTC. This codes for CASRGSPANGQETQYF. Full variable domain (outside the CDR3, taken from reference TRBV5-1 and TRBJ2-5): KAGVTQTPRYLIKTRGQQVTLSCSPISGHRSVSWYQQTPGQGLQFLFEYFSETQRNKGNFPGRFSGRQFSNSRSEMNVSTLELGDSALYLCASRGSPANGQETQYFGPGTRLLVL.

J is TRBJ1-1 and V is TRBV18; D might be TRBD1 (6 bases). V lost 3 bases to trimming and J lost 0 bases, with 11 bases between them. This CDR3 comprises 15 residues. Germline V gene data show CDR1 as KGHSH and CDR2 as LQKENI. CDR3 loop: CASSPPQGLNTEAFF. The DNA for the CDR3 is TGTGCCAGCTCACCTCCACAGGGATTGAACACTGAAGCTTTCTTT.

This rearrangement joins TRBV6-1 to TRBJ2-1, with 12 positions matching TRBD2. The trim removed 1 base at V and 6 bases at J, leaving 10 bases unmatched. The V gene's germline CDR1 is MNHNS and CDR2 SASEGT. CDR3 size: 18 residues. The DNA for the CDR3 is TGTGCCAGCAGTGAAGAGGGGCTAGCGGGAGGGAAGGGCAATGAGCAGTTCTTC. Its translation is CASSEEGLAGGKGNEQFF.

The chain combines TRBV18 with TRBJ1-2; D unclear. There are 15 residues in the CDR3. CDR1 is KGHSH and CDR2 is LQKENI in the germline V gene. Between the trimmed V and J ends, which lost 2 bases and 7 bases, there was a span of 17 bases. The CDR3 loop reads CASSPLSLRLGGYTF. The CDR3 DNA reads TGTGCCAGCTCACCATTGAGCCTTAGACTGGGTGGCTACACCTTC.

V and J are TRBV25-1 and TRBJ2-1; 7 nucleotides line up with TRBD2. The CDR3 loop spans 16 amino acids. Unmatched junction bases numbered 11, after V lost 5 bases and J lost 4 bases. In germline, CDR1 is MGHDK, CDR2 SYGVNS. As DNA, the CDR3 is TGTGCCAGCAGTCAGATTGGGGAGGGGAATTACAATGAGCAGTTCTTC. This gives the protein CASSQIGEGNYNEQFF.

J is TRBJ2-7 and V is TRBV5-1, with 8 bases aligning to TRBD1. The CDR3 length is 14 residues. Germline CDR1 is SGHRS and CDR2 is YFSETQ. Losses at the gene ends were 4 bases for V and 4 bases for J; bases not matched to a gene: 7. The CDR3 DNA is TGCGCCAGCAGCAGGACAGGGTCCGTATACGAGCAGTACTTC. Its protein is CASSRTGSVYEQYF.